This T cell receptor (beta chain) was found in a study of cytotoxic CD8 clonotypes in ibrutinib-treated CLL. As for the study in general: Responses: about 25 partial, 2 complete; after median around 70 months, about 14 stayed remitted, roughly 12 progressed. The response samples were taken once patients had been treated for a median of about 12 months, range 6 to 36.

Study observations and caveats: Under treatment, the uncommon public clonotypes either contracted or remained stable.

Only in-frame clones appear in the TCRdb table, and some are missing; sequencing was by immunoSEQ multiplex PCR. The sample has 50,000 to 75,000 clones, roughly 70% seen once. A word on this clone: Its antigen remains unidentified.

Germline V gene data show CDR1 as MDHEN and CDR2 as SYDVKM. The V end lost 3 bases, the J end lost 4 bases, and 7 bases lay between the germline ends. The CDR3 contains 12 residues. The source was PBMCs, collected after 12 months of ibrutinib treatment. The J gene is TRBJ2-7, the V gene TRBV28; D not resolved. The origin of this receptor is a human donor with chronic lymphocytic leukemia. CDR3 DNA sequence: TGTGCCAGCAGTTTTTCCTTTTACGAGCAGTACTTC. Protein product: CASSFSFYEQYF.